These 3 T cell receptor beta chains were all obtained from the same sample, sequenced in a study of blood T cell repertoires in COVID-19. TCRdb's table, derived via immunoSEQ multiplex PCR, lists solely in-frame clones and lacks some. The table has roughly 260,000 clones, roughly four fifths seen once; the top ten hold 3% to 4.5%. Sequences were obtained from PBMCs or T cells enriched from blood (not recorded which). These receptors were obtained from a woman between 35 and 50 years old who had been exposed to COVID-19.

This clone was recorded a few times. The gene calls are TRBV7-9 and TRBJ2-7; D is ambiguous. The CDR3 runs 12 residues. The germline V gene encodes CDR1 SEHNR and CDR2 FQNEAQ (reference sequence). V was clipped by 3 bases and J by 3 bases, with 6 bases between them. CDR3 residues: CASSFQNYEQYF. The CDR3, as DNA: TGTGCCAGCAGCTTCCAGAACTACGAGCAGTACTTC.

The chain combines TRBV7-9 with TRBJ2-3; TRBD2 agrees at 8 bases. The germline V gene encodes CDR1 SEHNR and CDR2 FQNEAQ (reference sequence). V shed 5 bases and J 2 bases; nucleotides not matched to a gene: 6. This CDR3 has 15 amino acids. CDR3 protein: CASSPSGGYTDTQYF. CDR3 nucleotide sequence: TGTGCCAGCAGCCCAAGCGGGGGCTACACAGATACGCAGTATTTT.

On this clone itself: The identical CDR3 is also encoded by other nucleotide sequences in the sample. This rearrangement joins TRBV5-1 to TRBJ2-7; 7 bases fit TRBD1. V lost 4 bases and J lost 3; bases outside the gene matches: 7. The CDR3 totals 14 residues. Per germline, CDR1 SGHRS and CDR2 YFSETQ. This CDR3 reads CASSAGTVGYEQYF. The CDR3 DNA sequence: TGCGCCAGCAGCGCCGGGACAGTCGGCTACGAGCAGTACTTC. Combining the CDR3 with reference TRBV5-1 and TRBJ2-7 gives the whole variable domain KAGVTQTPRYLIKTRGQQVTLSCSPISGHRSVSWYQQTPGQGLQFLFEYFSETQRNKGNFPGRFSGRQFSNSRSEMNVSTLELGDSALYLCASSAGTVGYEQYFGPGTRLTVT.